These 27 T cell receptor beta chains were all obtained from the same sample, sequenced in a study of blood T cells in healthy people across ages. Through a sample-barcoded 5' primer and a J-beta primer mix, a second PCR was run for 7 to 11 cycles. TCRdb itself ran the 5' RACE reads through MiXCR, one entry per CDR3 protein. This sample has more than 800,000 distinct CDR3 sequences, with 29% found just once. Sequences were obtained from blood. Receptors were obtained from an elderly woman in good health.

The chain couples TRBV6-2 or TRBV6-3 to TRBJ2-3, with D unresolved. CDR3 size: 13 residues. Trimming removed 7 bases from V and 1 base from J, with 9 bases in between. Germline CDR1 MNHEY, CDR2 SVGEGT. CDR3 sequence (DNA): TGTGCCAGCAAACAGAGCGGCACAGATACGCAGTATTTT. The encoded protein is CASKQSGTDTQYF.

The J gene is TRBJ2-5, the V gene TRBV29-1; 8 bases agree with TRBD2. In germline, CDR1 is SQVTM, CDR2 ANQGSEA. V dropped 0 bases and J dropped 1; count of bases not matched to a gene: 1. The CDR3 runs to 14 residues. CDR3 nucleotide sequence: TGCAGCGTTGAAGATCGGGGGGGCCAAGAGACCCAGTACTTC. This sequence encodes CSVEDRGGQETQYF.

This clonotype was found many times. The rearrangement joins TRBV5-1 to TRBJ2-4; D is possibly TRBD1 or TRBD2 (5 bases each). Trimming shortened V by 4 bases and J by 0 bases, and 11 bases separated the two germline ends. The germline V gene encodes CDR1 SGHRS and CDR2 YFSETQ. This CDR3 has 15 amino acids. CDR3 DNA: TGCGCCAGCAGCGTCGGGGCTGCAGCCAAAAACATTCAGTACTTC. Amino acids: CASSVGAAAKNIQYF.

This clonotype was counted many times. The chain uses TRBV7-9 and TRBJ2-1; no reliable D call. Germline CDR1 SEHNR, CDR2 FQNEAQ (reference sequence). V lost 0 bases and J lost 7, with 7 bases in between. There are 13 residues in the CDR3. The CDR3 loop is CASSLAFPNEQFF. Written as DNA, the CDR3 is TGTGCCAGCAGCTTAGCATTTCCGAATGAGCAGTTCTTC.

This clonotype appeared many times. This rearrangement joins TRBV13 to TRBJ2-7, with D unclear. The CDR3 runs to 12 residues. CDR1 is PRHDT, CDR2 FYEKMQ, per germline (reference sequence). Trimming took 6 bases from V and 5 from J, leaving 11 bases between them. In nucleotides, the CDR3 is TGTGCCAGCAGTTCCAGGTACCACGAGCAGTACTTC. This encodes CASSSRYHEQYF.

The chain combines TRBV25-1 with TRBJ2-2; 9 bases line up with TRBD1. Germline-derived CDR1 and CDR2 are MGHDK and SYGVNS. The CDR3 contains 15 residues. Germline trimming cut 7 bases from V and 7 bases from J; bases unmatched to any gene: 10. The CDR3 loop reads CASTRTGTGIGELFF. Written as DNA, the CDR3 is TGTGCCAGCACTCGGACCGGGACAGGGATCGGGGAGCTGTTTTTT.

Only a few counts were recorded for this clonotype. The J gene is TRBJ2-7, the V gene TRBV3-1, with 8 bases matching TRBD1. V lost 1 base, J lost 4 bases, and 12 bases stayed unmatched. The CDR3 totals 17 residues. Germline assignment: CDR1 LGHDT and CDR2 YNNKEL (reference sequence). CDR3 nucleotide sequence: TGTGCCAGCAGCCAAGCTTACACCGGGACAGGCAGTTACGAGCAGTACTTC. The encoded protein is CASSQAYTGTGSYEQYF.

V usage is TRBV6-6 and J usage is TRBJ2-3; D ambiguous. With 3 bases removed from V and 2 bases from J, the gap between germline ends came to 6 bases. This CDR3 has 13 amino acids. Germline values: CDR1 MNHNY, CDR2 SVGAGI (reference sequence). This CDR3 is CASSYMNTDTQYF. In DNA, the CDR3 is TGTGCCAGCAGTTATATGAACACAGATACGCAGTATTTT.

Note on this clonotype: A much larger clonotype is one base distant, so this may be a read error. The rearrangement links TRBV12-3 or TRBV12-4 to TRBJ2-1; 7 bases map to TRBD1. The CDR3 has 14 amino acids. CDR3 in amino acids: CAGSLPIRGNEQFF. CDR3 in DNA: TGTGCCGGCAGCTTGCCGATCAGGGGGAATGAGCAGTTCTTC.

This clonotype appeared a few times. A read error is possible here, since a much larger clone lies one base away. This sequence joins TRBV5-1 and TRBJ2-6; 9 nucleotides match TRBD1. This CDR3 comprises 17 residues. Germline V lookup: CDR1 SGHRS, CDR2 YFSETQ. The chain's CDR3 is CTSSLGTGPPGANVLTF. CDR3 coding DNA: TGCACCAGCAGCTTGGGGACAGGGCCCCCCGGGGCCAACGTCCTGACTTTC.

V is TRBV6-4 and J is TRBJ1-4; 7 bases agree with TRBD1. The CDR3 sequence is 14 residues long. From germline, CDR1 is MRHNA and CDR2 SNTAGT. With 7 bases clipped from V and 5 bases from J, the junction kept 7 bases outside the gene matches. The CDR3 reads CASIGQEGNEKLFF. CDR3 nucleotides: TGTGCCAGCATCGGACAGGAGGGGAATGAAAAACTGTTTTTT.

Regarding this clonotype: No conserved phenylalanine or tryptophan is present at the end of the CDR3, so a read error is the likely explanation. This CDR3 reads CASRPSGTKNIQYI. CDR3 nucleotide sequence: TGTGCCAGCAGACCATCAGGGACCAAAAACATTCAGTACATC. The chain combines TRBV6-2 or TRBV6-3 with TRBJ2-4; D may be TRBD1 (5 bases). The CDR3 extends over 14 amino acids. Germline loops: CDR1 MNHEY, CDR2 SVGEGT. V lost 6 bases, J lost 2 bases, and 11 bases lay in between.

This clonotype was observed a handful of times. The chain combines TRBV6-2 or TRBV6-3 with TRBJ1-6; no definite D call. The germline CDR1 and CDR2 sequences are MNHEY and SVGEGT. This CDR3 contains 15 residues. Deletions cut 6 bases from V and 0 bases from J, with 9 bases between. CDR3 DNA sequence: TGTGCCAGCAGAAAGGAAGGCTCCTATAATTCACCCCTCCACTTT. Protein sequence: CASRKEGSYNSPLHF.

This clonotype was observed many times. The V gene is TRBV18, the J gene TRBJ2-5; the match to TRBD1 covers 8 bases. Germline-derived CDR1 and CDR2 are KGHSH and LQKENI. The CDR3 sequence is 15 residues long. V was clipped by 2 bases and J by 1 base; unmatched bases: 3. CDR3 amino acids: CASSPKGQGQETQYF. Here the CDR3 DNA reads TGTGCCAGCTCACCAAAAGGACAGGGCCAAGAGACCCAGTACTTC.

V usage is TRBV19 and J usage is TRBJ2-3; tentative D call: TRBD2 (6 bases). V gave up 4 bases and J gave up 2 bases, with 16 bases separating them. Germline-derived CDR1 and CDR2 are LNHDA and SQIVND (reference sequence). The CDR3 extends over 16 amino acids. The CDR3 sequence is CASSNPLRGVTDTQYF. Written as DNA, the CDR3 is TGTGCCAGTAGTAACCCCCTGCGGGGAGTCACAGATACGCAGTATTTT.

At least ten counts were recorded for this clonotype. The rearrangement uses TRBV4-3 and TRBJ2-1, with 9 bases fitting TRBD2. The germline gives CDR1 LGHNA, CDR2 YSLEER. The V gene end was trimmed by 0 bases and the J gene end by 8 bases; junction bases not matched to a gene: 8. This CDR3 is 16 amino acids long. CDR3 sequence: CASSQDQAGGTDEQFF. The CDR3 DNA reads TGCGCCAGCAGCCAAGATCAAGCGGGGGGTACCGATGAGCAGTTCTTC.

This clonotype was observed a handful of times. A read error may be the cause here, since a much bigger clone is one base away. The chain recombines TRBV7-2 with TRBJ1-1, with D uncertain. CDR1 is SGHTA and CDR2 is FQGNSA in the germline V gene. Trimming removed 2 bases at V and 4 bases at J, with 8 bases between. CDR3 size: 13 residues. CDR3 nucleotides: TGTGCCAGCAGCTTAACCCTCTCCACTGAAGCTTTCTTT. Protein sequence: CASSLTLSTEAFF.

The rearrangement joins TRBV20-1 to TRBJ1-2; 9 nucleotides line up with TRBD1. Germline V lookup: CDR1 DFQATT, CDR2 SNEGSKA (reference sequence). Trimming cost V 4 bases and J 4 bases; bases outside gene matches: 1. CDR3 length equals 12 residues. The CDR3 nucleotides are TGCAGTGCTAAGGGACAGGGCTATGGCTACACCTTC. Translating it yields CSAKGQGYGYTF.

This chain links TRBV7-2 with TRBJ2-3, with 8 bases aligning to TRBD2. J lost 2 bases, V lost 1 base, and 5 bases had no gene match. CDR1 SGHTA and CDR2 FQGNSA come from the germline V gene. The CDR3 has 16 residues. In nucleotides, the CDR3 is TGTGCCAGCAGCTTAGTGGGACTAGGAGCCACAGATACGCAGTATTTT. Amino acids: CASSLVGLGATDTQYF.

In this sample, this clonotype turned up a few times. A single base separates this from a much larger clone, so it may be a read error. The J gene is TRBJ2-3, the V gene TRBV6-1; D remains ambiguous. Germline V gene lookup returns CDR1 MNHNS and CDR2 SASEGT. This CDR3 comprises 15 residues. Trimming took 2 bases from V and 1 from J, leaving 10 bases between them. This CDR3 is CASSELQGGTDTQYF. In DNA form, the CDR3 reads TGTGCCAGCAGTGAATTGCAAGGTGGCACAGATACGCAGTATTTT.

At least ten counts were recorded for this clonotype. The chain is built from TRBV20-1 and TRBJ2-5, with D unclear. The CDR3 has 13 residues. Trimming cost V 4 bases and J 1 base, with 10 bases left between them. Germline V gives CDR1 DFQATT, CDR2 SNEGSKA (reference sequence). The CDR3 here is CSAIQHTQETQYF. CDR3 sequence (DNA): TGCAGTGCTATCCAGCACACCCAAGAGACCCAGTACTTC.

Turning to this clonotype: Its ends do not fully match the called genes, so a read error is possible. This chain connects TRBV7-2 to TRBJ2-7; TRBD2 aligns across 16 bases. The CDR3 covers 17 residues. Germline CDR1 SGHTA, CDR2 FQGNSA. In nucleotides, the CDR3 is TGTGCCAGCAGGAAGGGGACTAGCGGGGGGGCTGAAGAGACCCAGAACTTC. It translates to CASRKGTSGGAEETQNF.

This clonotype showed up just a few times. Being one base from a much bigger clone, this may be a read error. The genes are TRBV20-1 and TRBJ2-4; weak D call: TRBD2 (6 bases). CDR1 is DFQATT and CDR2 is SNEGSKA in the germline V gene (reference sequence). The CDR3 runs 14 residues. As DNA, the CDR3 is TGCAGTGCTAGAGGACGCGGGGCCAAAAACATTCGGTACTTC. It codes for CSARGRGAKNIRYF.

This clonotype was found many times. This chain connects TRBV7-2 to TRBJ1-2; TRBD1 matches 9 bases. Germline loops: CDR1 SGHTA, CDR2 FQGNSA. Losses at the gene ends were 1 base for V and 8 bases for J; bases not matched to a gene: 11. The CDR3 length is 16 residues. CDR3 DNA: TGTGCCAGCAGCTTAGATATTGGGACAGGGCAAAACGGCTACACCTTC. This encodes CASSLDIGTGQNGYTF.

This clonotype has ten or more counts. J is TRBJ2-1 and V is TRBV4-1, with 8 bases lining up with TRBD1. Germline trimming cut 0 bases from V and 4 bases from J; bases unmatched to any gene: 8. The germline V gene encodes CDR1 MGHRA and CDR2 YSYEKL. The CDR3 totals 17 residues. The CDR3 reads CASSQDPTGDPYNEQFF. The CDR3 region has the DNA TGCGCCAGCAGCCAAGATCCGACAGGGGACCCTTACAATGAGCAGTTCTTC.

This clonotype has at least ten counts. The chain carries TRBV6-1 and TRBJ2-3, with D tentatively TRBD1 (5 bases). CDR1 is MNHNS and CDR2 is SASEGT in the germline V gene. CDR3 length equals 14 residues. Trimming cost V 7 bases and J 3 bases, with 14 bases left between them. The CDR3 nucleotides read TGTGCCAGCACCCGCAGGGATAGGACAGATACGCAGTATTTT. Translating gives CASTRRDRTDTQYF.

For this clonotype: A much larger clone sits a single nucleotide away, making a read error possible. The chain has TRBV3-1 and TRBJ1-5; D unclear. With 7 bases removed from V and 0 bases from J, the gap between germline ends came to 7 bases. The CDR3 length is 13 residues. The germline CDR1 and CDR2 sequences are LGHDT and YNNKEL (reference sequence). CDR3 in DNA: TGTGCCAGCAACCATGGTAGCAATCAGCCCCAGCATTTT. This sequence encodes CASNHGSNQPQHF. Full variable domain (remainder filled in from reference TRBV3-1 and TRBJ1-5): DTAVSQTPKYLVTQMGNDKSIKCEQNLGHDTMYWYKQDSKKFLKIMFSYNNKELIINETVPNRFSPKSPDKAHLNLHINSLELGDSAVYFCASNHGSNQPQHFGDGTRLSIL.